Below are 31 T cell receptor beta chains sequenced from a single sample in a study of blood T cell repertoires in COVID-19. Sequenced by immunoSEQ multiplex PCR; TCRdb stores in-frame clones only, minus some. The sample holds over 45,000 clones, about nine tenths seen once. The source material was peripheral blood. The receptors originated from a man aged 45-60 years with active COVID-19.

This chain uses TRBV6-6 with TRBJ2-5, with D tentatively TRBD2 (6 bases). Trimming pared 6 bases from V and 1 base from J, leaving 12 bases between. The CDR3 has 14 amino acids. Looked up from germline, CDR1 is MNHNY and CDR2 is SVGAGI (reference sequence). The DNA for the CDR3 is TGTGCCAGCAGCCTATCCGGGGGCCAAGAGACCCAGTACTTC. It encodes CASSLSGGQETQYF.

The V and J genes are TRBV4-1 and TRBJ1-4; tentative D call: TRBD1 (5 bases). The germline V and J ends were trimmed by 0 bases and 7 bases, with 15 bases remaining between them. This CDR3 contains 16 residues. In germline, CDR1 is MGHRA, CDR2 YSYEKL. CDR3 region: CASSQEVQGKGEKLFF. The CDR3 DNA is TGCGCCAGCAGCCAAGAGGTTCAGGGAAAAGGTGAAAAACTGTTTTTT.

The gene calls are TRBV10-3 and TRBJ2-5; D is perhaps TRBD1 (5 bases). The CDR3 is 14 residues long. Germline V CDR1 and CDR2: ENHRY, SYGVKD. Trimming removed 6 bases from V and 0 bases from J, with 11 bases in between. The CDR3 spells CAIRSDSYQETQYF. The CDR3 bases are TGTGCCATCAGATCCGACAGTTACCAAGAGACCCAGTACTTC.

The J gene is TRBJ1-1, the V gene TRBV20-1; 7 nucleotides line up with TRBD1. Germline trimming cut 3 bases from V and 3 bases from J; bases unmatched to any gene: 4. This CDR3 is 13 amino acids long. Germline loops: CDR1 DFQATT, CDR2 SNEGSKA (reference sequence). Here the CDR3 reads CSASGDRDTEAFF. CDR3 DNA: TGCAGTGCTAGTGGGGACAGAGACACTGAAGCTTTCTTT.

The chain employs TRBV2 and TRBJ2-2, with 12 bases identical to TRBD2. The CDR3 extends over 16 amino acids. Germline trimming cut 3 bases from V and 6 bases from J; bases unmatched to any gene: 5. Germline V gene data show CDR1 as SNHLY and CDR2 as FYNNEI. The CDR3 DNA is TGTGCCAGCAGTGATAGGAGGACTAGCGGGGCCGGGGAGCTGTTTTTT. It specifies CASSDRRTSGAGELFF.

This chain connects TRBV4-1 to TRBJ1-4; no clear D gene. Germline V CDR1 and CDR2: MGHRA, YSYEKL. V lost 2 bases to trimming and J lost 7 bases, with 11 bases between them. CDR3 length equals 14 residues. In DNA, the CDR3 is TGCGCCAGCAGCCAAAGTTACGCGGCTGAAAAACTGTTTTTT. Encoded protein: CASSQSYAAEKLFF.

This clone was detected once. The chain combines TRBV5-4 with TRBJ2-7; TRBD2 aligns across 7 bases. Germline assignment: CDR1 SGHNT and CDR2 YYREEE (reference sequence). V lost 3 bases and J lost 7; bases outside the gene matches: 10. The CDR3 covers 14 residues. CDR3: CASSSGTNGLEQYF. Written as DNA, the CDR3 is TGTGCCAGCAGCTCCGGGACTAACGGTTTGGAGCAGTACTTC.

This chain links TRBV5-1 with TRBJ2-1; possibly TRBD2 for D (5 bases). Between the trimmed V and J ends, which lost 2 bases and 9 bases, there was a span of 12 bases. From germline, CDR1 is SGHRS and CDR2 YFSETQ. This CDR3 comprises 13 residues. This CDR3 reads CASSFEGWGEQFF. The CDR3 DNA reads as TGCGCCAGCAGCTTCGAGGGTTGGGGTGAGCAGTTCTTC.

This clone appeared a single time. The chain links TRBV5-1 to TRBJ2-2, with D perhaps TRBD2 (6 bases). CDR1 SGHRS and CDR2 YFSETQ come from the germline V gene. The CDR3 sequence is 14 residues long. V was pared by 1 base and J by 5 bases, with 9 bases between. The CDR3 DNA sequence: TGCGCCAGCAGCTTGCCGGGAGCTACCGGGGAGCTGTTTTTT. This encodes CASSLPGATGELFF.

The V gene is TRBV2, the J gene TRBJ2-1, with 9 bases matching TRBD2. The germline gives CDR1 SNHLY, CDR2 FYNNEI. The CDR3 extends over 16 amino acids. The ends lost 8 bases at V and 8 bases at J; junction bases unmatched: 16. CDR3: CASHGPRRGGVDEQFF. The CDR3 region has the DNA TGTGCCAGCCATGGCCCTAGGCGGGGGGGCGTGGATGAGCAGTTCTTC.

The chain recombines TRBV2 with TRBJ2-7, with a tentative D call TRBD2 (5 bases). CDR1 and CDR2 (germline): SNHLY, FYNNEI. V gave up 8 bases and J gave up 9 bases, with 14 bases separating them. CDR3 size: 11 residues. CDR3 loop: CASRQIGMQYF. As DNA, the CDR3 is TGTGCCAGCCGCCAGATCGGGATGCAGTACTTC.

The chain has TRBV6-1 and TRBJ2-5; D may be TRBD1 (6 bases). Germline CDR1 MNHNS, CDR2 SASEGT. V shed 6 bases and J shed 1 base, with 9 bases lying between them. The CDR3 is 13 residues long. The CDR3 sequence is CASREQGQETQYF. DNA for the CDR3: TGTGCCAGCAGAGAACAGGGCCAAGAGACCCAGTACTTC.

The chain links TRBV6-4 to TRBJ2-7, with 7 bases that match TRBD1. Germline V gene sequence: CDR1 MRHNA, CDR2 SNTAGT. The CDR3 covers 13 residues. With 8 bases clipped from V and 6 bases from J, the junction kept 10 bases outside the gene matches. CDR3 sequence (DNA): TGTGCCAGCTCGAATCTACAGGGGAGCGAGCAGTACTTC. Amino acid sequence: CASSNLQGSEQYF.

The chain is built from TRBV11-2 and TRBJ2-3; 13 bases are shared with TRBD2. The CDR3 contains 15 residues. V was pared by 5 bases and J by 4 bases, with 3 bases of the junction left unmatched. CDR1 and CDR2 from the germline V gene are SGHAT and FQNNGV. DNA for the CDR3: TGTGCCAGCAGCACTAGCGGGAGGGCCTCAGATACGCAGTATTTT. As protein: CASSTSGRASDTQYF.

The chain is built from TRBV5-4 and TRBJ2-1; TRBD2 agrees at 11 bases. CDR3 length equals 16 residues. In germline, CDR1 is SGHNT, CDR2 YYREEE (reference sequence). Unmatched junction bases numbered 4, after V lost 4 bases and J lost 1 base. CDR3 in DNA: TGTGCCAGCAGCCCTACTAGCGGGGGATCCTACAATGAGCAGTTCTTC. It encodes CASSPTSGGSYNEQFF.

The CDR3 region has the DNA TGCAGCGTTGAAGGTGCGGCAGGGGGTGGGGACGAGCAGTACTTC. It codes for CSVEGAAGGGDEQYF. V usage is TRBV29-1 and J usage is TRBJ2-7, with 7 bases fitting TRBD1. The V and J ends lost 1 base and 5 bases, in that order; junction bases with no gene match: 11. This CDR3 region has 15 residues. The germline V gene encodes CDR1 SQVTM and CDR2 ANQGSEA.

The count of this clone is one. The rearrangement links TRBV5-4 to TRBJ1-2, with D unclear. V was trimmed by 1 base and J by 4 bases, leaving 8 bases between them. CDR1 SGHNT and CDR2 YYREEE come from the germline V gene (reference sequence). The CDR3 is 13 amino acids. The DNA for the CDR3 is TGTGCCAGCAGCTTGAACAGCCTCTATGGCTACACCTTC. Its translation: CASSLNSLYGYTF. Supplemented by reference TRBV5-4 and TRBJ1-2, the full variable domain reads ETGVTQSPTHLIKTRGQQVTLRCSSQSGHNTVSWYQQALGQGPQFIFQYYREEENGRGNFPPRFSGLQFPNYSSELNVNALELDDSALYLCASSLNSLYGYTFGSGTRLTVV.

The J gene is TRBJ2-7, the V gene TRBV18, with D perhaps TRBD2 (6 bases). Germline assignment: CDR1 KGHSH and CDR2 LQKENI. This CDR3 has 13 amino acids. The V end lost 3 bases, the J end lost 4 bases, and 10 bases lay between the germline ends. This chain's CDR3 is CASSPGGTYEQYF. The DNA of the CDR3 is TGTGCCAGCTCACCCGGGGGAACGTACGAGCAGTACTTC.

This clone has a handful of counts. This chain's CDR3 is CVGSVLGKLFF. In DNA form, the CDR3 reads TGCGTCGGGTCGGTTTTAGGAAAACTGTTTTTT. The gene calls are TRBV29-1 and TRBJ1-4; no definite D call. This CDR3 contains 11 residues. Germline V gene lookup returns CDR1 SQVTM and CDR2 ANQGSEA.

This sequence joins TRBV5-1 and TRBJ2-7; 8 bases match TRBD1. Germline CDR1 reads SGHRS; CDR2 reads YFSETQ. J was trimmed by 0 bases and V by 0 bases; bases with no gene match: 2. This CDR3 region has 15 residues. The CDR3 DNA reads as TGCGCCAGCAGCTTGGCCAGGGGGCTCTCCTACGAGCAGTACTTC. Translation gives CASSLARGLSYEQYF. The full variable domain, in which reference TRBV5-1 and TRBJ2-7 provide the parts outside the CDR3, is KAGVTQTPRYLIKTRGQQVTLSCSPISGHRSVSWYQQTPGQGLQFLFEYFSETQRNKGNFPGRFSGRQFSNSRSEMNVSTLELGDSALYLCASSLARGLSYEQYFGPGTRLTVT.

This clone was picked up a small number of times. V usage is TRBV30 and J usage is TRBJ2-3; the match to TRBD2 covers 8 bases. V lost 6 bases, J lost 1 base, and 6 bases stayed unmatched. The CDR3 loop spans 14 amino acids. Germline V gives CDR1 GTSNPN, CDR2 SVGIG (reference sequence). The CDR3 region has the DNA TGTGCCTGTTTAGCGGGGAGGGGCACAGATACGCAGTATTTT. Translated, it gives CACLAGRGTDTQYF.

The genes are TRBV3-1 (or the pseudogene TRBV3-2) and TRBJ1-2; possible D gene TRBD1, 6 bases. Germline lookup yields CDR1 LGHDT and CDR2 YNNKEL (reference sequence). Trimming took off 1 base at V and 4 bases at J, with 16 bases between the two ends. The CDR3 has 16 amino acids. CDR3 sequence reads: CASSQAGEGGGYGYTF. The CDR3 bases are TGTGCCAGCAGCCAAGCAGGGGAGGGCGGGGGCTATGGCTACACCTTC.

This chain uses TRBV6-1 with TRBJ2-3, with 8 bases identical to TRBD2. Germline loops: CDR1 MNHNS, CDR2 SASEGT. Trimming took 7 bases from V and 2 from J; bases not matched to a gene: 2. This CDR3 comprises 13 residues. The CDR3 is CASIGGATDTQYF. CDR3 DNA: TGTGCCAGCATCGGGGGGGCCACAGATACGCAGTATTTT.

This rearrangement joins TRBV11-3 to TRBJ2-1, with a tentative D call TRBD2 (5 bases). This CDR3 has 15 residues. Germline-derived CDR1 and CDR2 are SGHNT and YENEEA. The ends were cut back, 0 bases at V and 4 bases at J, with 10 bases in the middle. The CDR3 sequence is CASSLDAGIYNEQFF. The CDR3 bases are TGTGCCAGCAGCTTAGATGCCGGGATTTACAATGAGCAGTTCTTC.

This clone appeared a few times. The junction shows a germline mismatch at one end, possibly a read error. The chain uses TRBV2 and TRBJ1-5; D might be TRBD1 (6 bases). There are 13 residues in the CDR3. The germline gives CDR1 SNHLY, CDR2 FYNNEI. The DNA of the CDR3 is TGTGCCAGCAGTGAAGACCATGGCAGGGGTCGTTATTTT. This gives the protein CASSEDHGRGRYF.

In its sample, this clone was seen a few times. V and J are TRBV6-5 and TRBJ1-1, with 9 bases matching TRBD1. CDR3 size: 14 residues. Germline V gene data show CDR1 as MNHEY and CDR2 as SVGAGI. Unmatched junction bases numbered 10, after V lost 8 bases and J lost 6 bases. The CDR3 DNA follows: TGTGCCAGCCGAGGGACAGGGTCTTATGCTGAAGCTTTCTTT. It yields the protein CASRGTGSYAEAFF.

The chain recombines TRBV6-5 with TRBJ1-2, with a possible D match to TRBD1 (5 bases). Trimming stripped 2 bases from V and 5 bases from J, with 6 bases between. CDR3 length: 12 residues. Looked up from germline, CDR1 is MNHEY and CDR2 is SVGAGI. CDR3 residues: CASSYGGYGYTF. The CDR3 DNA reads as TGTGCCAGCAGTTACGGGGGGTATGGCTACACCTTC.

The chain links TRBV7-2 to TRBJ1-5; TRBD1 matches 8 bases. Germline V CDR1 and CDR2: SGHTA, FQGNSA. V was pared by 1 base and J by 6 bases, with 5 bases of the junction left unmatched. The CDR3 runs 15 residues. CDR3: CASSLVGQVTQPQHF. The CDR3 bases are TGTGCCAGCAGCTTAGTGGGACAGGTCACTCAGCCCCAGCATTTT.

CDR3 loop: CASSRQGASSYNEQFF. CDR3 bases: TGTGCCAGCAGCCGTCAGGGGGCGAGCTCCTACAATGAGCAGTTCTTC. V usage is TRBV7-2 and J usage is TRBJ2-1; 8 bases agree with TRBD1. J gave up 0 bases and V 5 bases, and 6 bases lay outside the gene matches. CDR1 and CDR2 (germline): SGHTA, FQGNSA. CDR3 length equals 16 residues.

The rearrangement joins TRBV5-1 to TRBJ2-3, with D unresolved. The germline V gene encodes CDR1 SGHRS and CDR2 YFSETQ. CDR3 length: 15 residues. The V end was cut by 0 bases, the J end by 3 bases, with 11 bases between. The CDR3 loop is CASSLDGRYTDTQYF. The CDR3, as DNA: TGCGCCAGCAGCTTGGATGGCAGGTATACAGATACGCAGTATTTT.

This chain links TRBV7-8 with TRBJ1-3; the D gene is possibly TRBD1 (6 bases). Germline CDR1 is SGHVS and CDR2 is FQNEAQ. The V end was cut by 1 base, the J end by 6 bases, with 16 bases between. The CDR3 totals 16 residues. Written as DNA, the CDR3 is TGTGCCAGCAGCTTAGTAGTGAGAGGGGGAGTAAACACCATATATTTT. Translating gives CASSLVVRGGVNTIYF.